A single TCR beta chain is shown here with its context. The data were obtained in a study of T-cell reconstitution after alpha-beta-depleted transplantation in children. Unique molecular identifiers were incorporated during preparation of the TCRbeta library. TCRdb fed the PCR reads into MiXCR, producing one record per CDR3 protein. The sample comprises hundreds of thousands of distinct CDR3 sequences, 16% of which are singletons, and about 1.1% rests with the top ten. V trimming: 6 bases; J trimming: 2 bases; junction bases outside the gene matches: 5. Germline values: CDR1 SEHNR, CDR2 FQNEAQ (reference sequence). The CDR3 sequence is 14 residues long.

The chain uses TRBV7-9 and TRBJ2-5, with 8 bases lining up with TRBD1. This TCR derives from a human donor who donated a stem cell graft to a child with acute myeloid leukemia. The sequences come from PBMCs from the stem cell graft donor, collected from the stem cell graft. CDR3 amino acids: CASSYTGGQETQYF. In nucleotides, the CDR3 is TGTGCCAGCAGTTATACAGGGGGGCAAGAGACCCAGTACTTC.